The 10 T cell receptor beta chains below were found in one sample sequenced in a study of shared clonotypes between healthy human individuals. Measured with immunoSEQ multiplex PCR; TCRdb has only the in-frame clones, and not every one. Here the sample spans roughly 2.4 million clones, approximately 96% being singletons. The material sequenced was naive CD4+ T cells sorted from blood. Specified subset: CD45RA+ positively selected. The source of these receptors is a man younger than 35 in good health.

The J gene is TRBJ2-7, the V gene TRBV11-2, with 7 bases identical to TRBD2. The CDR3 runs to 15 residues. V was pared by 1 base and J by 3 bases, with 6 bases of the junction left unmatched. Germline CDR1 SGHAT, CDR2 FQNNGV. CDR3 nucleotide sequence: TGTGCCAGCAGCTTAGGTGCAGCGGGGTTCTACGAGCAGTACTTC. This sequence encodes CASSLGAAGFYEQYF.

The chain couples TRBV28 to TRBJ2-6; unclear D gene. The V end was cut by 9 bases, the J end by 4 bases, with 10 bases between. The germline V gene has CDR1 MDHEN and CDR2 SYDVKM. This CDR3 comprises 13 residues. The DNA of the CDR3 is TGTGCCAGTAAGCCCTGGGGGGCCAACGTCCTGACTTTC. Translating it yields CASKPWGANVLTF.

CDR3 amino acids: CASSMAQGAYEQFF. The CDR3 DNA reads TGTGCCAGTAGTATGGCACAGGGGGCCTATGAGCAGTTCTTC. The V call is TRBV19, the J call TRBJ2-1; 9 bases match TRBD1. Germline V gene lookup returns CDR1 LNHDA and CDR2 SQIVND (reference sequence). V was clipped by 3 bases and J by 8 bases; unmatched bases: 5. This CDR3 comprises 14 residues.

DNA for the CDR3: TGTGCCAGCAGCCCCACCAGGGACAGTACAGAAGCTTTCTTT. Its translation: CASSPTRDSTEAFF. The chain carries TRBV6-5 and TRBJ1-1, with 7 bases identical to TRBD1. The V gene's germline CDR1 is MNHEY and CDR2 SVGAGI. The CDR3 extends over 14 amino acids. The V gene end was trimmed by 6 bases and the J gene end by 8 bases; junction bases not matched to a gene: 12.

This clone was counted a single time. The gene calls are TRBV5-4 and TRBJ2-7; D is undetermined. Germline V CDR1 and CDR2: SGHNT, YYREEE (reference sequence). Trimming stripped 2 bases from V and 1 base from J, with 7 bases between. The CDR3 is 13 residues long. The CDR3 bases are TGTGCCAGCAGCTTTCAGACTTCCTACGAGCAGTACTTC. Protein sequence: CASSFQTSYEQYF.

The chain has TRBV4-1 and TRBJ2-7, with TRBD1 identical over 7 bases. The CDR3 covers 14 residues. Germline assignment: CDR1 MGHRA and CDR2 YSYEKL. The V gene end was trimmed by 1 base and the J gene end by 6 bases; junction bases not matched to a gene: 6. Here the CDR3 reads CASSQGDRGREQYF. The DNA for the CDR3 is TGCGCCAGCAGCCAAGGGGACAGAGGTCGCGAGCAGTACTTC.

The J gene is TRBJ1-2, the V gene TRBV19, with 7 bases aligning to TRBD1. Trimming at V came to 4 bases and at J to 0 bases, leaving 8 bases not matched to a gene. CDR3 length: 16 residues. Looked up from germline, CDR1 is LNHDA and CDR2 is SQIVND (reference sequence). CDR3 in amino acids: CASSTSRDRANYGYTF. The DNA of the CDR3 is TGTGCCAGTAGTACATCACGGGACAGAGCTAACTATGGCTACACCTTC. Full variable domain (missing parts from reference TRBV19 and TRBJ1-2): DGGITQSPKYLFRKEGQNVTLSCEQNLNHDAMYWYRQDPGQGLRLIYYSQIVNDFQKGDIAEGYSVSREKKESFPLTVTSAQKNPTAFYLCASSTSRDRANYGYTFGSGTRLTVV.

The chain recombines TRBV6-5 with TRBJ2-1; 7 bases line up with TRBD2. Looked up from germline, CDR1 is MNHEY and CDR2 is SVGAGI. The V and J ends lost 7 bases and 2 bases, in that order; junction bases with no gene match: 2. The CDR3 is 13 residues long. The CDR3 sequence is CASKRDTYNEQFF. DNA of the CDR3: TGTGCCAGCAAGCGGGATACCTACAATGAGCAGTTCTTC.

The gene calls are TRBV4-1 and TRBJ1-5; no clear D gene. V dropped 0 bases and J dropped 4 bases, with 13 bases sitting between them. This CDR3 is built from 16 residues. Germline V CDR1 and CDR2: MGHRA, YSYEKL. The DNA for the CDR3 is TGCGCCAGCAGCCAAGATGATACTTACCTTAATCAGCCCCAGCATTTT. Its protein product is CASSQDDTYLNQPQHF.

V and J are TRBV7-9 and TRBJ2-7; no firm D call. Germline-derived CDR1 and CDR2 are SEHNR and FQNEAQ (reference sequence). V was cut by 2 bases and J by 2 bases, with 10 bases left in between. The CDR3 length is 14 residues. CDR3 residues: CASSLNSGTYEQYF. The CDR3 DNA is TGTGCCAGCAGCTTAAACTCAGGCACCTACGAGCAGTACTTC.